This T cell receptor (beta chain) was observed in a study of T cells and Merkel cell carcinoma outcomes. Method: immunoSEQ multiplex PCR; TCRdb's copy keeps in-frame clones and lacks some. The table shows about 15,000 clones, with roughly 79% occurring only once. General study findings and limits: Reportedly, T-cell repertoire with density predicts Merkel cell carcinoma outcomes.

Per the germline V gene, CDR1 is SGHTA and CDR2 is FQGNSA. With 5 bases removed from V and 0 bases from J, the gap between germline ends came to 8 bases. The CDR3 covers 14 residues. Points on this clone: The antigen is not known.

The specimen sequenced was tumor tissue from Merkel cell carcinoma. The TCR was taken from a human donor with Merkel cell carcinoma. The V call is TRBV7-2, the J call TRBJ2-4, with D unresolved. CDR3 region: CASSPLPAKNIQYF. For the CDR3, the DNA is TGTGCCAGCAGCCCCTTACCAGCCAAAAACATTCAGTACTTC.